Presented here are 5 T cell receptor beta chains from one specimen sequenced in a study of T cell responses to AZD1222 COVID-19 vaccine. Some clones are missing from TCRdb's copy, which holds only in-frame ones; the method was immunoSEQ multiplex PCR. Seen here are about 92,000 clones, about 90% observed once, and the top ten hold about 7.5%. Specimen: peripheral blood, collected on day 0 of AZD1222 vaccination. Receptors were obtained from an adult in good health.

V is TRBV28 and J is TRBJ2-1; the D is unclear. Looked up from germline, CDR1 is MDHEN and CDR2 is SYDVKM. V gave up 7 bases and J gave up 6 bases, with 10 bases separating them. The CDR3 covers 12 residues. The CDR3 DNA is TGTGCCAGCACCACGGTTTTCAATGAGCAGTTCTTC. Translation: CASTTVFNEQFF.

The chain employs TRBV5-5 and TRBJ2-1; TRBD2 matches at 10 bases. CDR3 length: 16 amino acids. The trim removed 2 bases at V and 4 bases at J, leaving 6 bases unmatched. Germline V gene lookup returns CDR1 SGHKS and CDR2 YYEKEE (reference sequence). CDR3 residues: CASSLEPSGSYNEQFF. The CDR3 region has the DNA TGTGCCAGCAGCTTAGAGCCTAGCGGGAGTTACAATGAGCAGTTCTTC. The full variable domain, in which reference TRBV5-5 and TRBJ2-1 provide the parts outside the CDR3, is DAGVTQSPTHLIKTRGQQVTLRCSPISGHKSVSWYQQVLGQGPQFIFQYYEKEERGRGNFPDRFSARQFPNYSSELNVNALLLGDSALYLCASSLEPSGSYNEQFFGPGTRLTVL.

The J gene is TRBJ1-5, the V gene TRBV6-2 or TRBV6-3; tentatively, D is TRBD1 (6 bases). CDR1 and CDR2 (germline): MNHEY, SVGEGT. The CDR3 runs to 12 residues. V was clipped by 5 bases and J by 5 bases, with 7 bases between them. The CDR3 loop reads CASSTGYQPQHF. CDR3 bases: TGTGCCAGCAGTACAGGGTATCAGCCCCAGCATTTT.

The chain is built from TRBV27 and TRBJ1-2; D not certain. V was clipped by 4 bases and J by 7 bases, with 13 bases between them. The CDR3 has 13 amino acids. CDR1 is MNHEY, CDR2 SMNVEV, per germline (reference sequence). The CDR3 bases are TGTGCCAGCAGTTCGTCAGACTTGCCTGGCTACACCTTC. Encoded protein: CASSSSDLPGYTF.

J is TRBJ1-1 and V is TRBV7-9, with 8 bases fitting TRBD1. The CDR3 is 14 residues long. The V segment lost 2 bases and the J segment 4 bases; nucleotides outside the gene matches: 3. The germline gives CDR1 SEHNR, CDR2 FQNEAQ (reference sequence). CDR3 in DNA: TGTGCCAGCAGCTTACAGGACAGGGTCACTGAAGCTTTCTTT. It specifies CASSLQDRVTEAFF.